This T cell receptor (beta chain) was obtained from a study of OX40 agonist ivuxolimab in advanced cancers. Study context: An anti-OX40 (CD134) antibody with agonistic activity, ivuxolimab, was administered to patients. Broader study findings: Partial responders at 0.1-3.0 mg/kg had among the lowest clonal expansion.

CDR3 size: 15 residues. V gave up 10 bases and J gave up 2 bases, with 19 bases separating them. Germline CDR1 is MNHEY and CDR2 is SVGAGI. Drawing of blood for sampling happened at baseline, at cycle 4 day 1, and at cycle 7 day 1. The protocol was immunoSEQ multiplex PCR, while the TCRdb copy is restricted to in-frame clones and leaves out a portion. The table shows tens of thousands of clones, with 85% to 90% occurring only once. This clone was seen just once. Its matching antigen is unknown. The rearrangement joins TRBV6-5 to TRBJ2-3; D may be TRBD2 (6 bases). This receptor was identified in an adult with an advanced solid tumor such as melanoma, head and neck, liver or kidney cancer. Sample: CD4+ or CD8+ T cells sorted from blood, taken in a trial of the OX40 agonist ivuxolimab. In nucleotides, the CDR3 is TGTGCCAAACGACCGCTGCGGGGCTTCACAGATACGCAGTATTTT. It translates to CAKRPLRGFTDTQYF.